Listed below are T cell receptor beta chains from one sample, sequenced in a study of T-cell memory formation after mild COVID-19. MiXCR, applied by TCRdb to the 5' RACE reads, yields one record per CDR3 protein. The sample lists a few hundred thousand distinct CDR3 sequences; roughly 19% were seen once. Material: PBMCs or a T cell subset sorted from them (not recorded which). The receptor source for this set is a young man who had mild COVID-19 (a few samples of this study predate the infection). Cell type and time point are not known. Both conserved end residues are part of each CDR3. A D gene is named only where the DNA matches it firmly.

d_call j_call v_call cdr3_aa
NA TRBJ2-1 TRBV2 CASSEYNEQFF
NA TRBJ1-1 TRBV5-1 CASSLGTGSGTEAFF
NA TRBJ2-1 TRBV4-3 CASSQALRPEQFF
NA TRBJ1-5 TRBV5-1 CASSLLGYSNQPQHF
NA TRBJ1-1 TRBV7-9 CASSKRRQANTEAFF
NA TRBJ1-2 TRBV28 CASSLYDNYGYPF
NA TRBJ2-3 TRBV5-1 CASSWAEDTQYF
NA TRBJ1-2 TRBV24-1 CATSDRPDASGYTF
NA TRBJ2-5 TRBV12-3/TRBV12-4 CASLSTGLVETQYF
NA TRBJ2-7 TRBV5-4 CASSLWTSYEQYF
NA TRBJ2-7 TRBV10-3 CAISVNPAGQLEQYF
NA TRBJ2-5 TRBV7-2 CASSLREYQETQYF
TRBD1 TRBJ2-1 TRBV9 CASSVNRGNEQFF
NA TRBJ2-1 TRBV7-9 CASSDSMEGFSYNEQFF
NA TRBJ2-1 TRBV29-1 CSVEVRGNEQFF
NA TRBJ2-1 TRBV7-9 CASSSLGISSYNEQFF
NA TRBJ2-5 TRBV11-2 CASSLGTRWAGETQYF
NA TRBJ1-1 TRBV29-1 CSVIEGGWTEAFF
NA TRBJ2-1 TRBV11-2 CASSYGLGFHNEQFF
NA TRBJ1-1 TRBV12-3/TRBV12-4 CASTLLRPEAFF
NA TRBJ2-7 TRBV29-1 CSVEVGPGSYEQYF
NA TRBJ2-2 TRBV7-2 CASSRGGRRPGELFF
NA TRBJ1-4 TRBV5-4 CASSQTSAVGEKLFF
TRBD1 TRBJ1-1 TRBV7-3 CASSHLGTGQNTEAFF
NA TRBJ2-1 TRBV6-1 CASSDSREQFF
NA TRBJ1-1 TRBV5-1 CASSLGPGGMNTEAFF
NA TRBJ2-2 TRBV28 CASSLCPWASGELFF
NA TRBJ2-1 TRBV6-5 CASTRRGNPNEQFF
TRBD1 TRBJ1-2 TRBV20-1 CSATWTGYGYTF
NA TRBJ1-1 TRBV3-1 CASSQAPGVAFF
NA TRBJ2-2 TRBV5-1 CATRLGGGDTGELFF
NA TRBJ1-1 TRBV20-1 CSAGGENTEAFF
NA TRBJ2-3 TRBV3-1 CASSHQGGGLKESDTQYF
NA TRBJ2-3 TRBV5-1 CASSLAARRDTQYF
NA TRBJ2-2 TRBV7-9 CASRDRDAKNTGELFF
TRBD1 TRBJ2-3 TRBV6-5 CASTQVRGRRDTQYF
NA TRBJ2-6 TRBV20-1 CSARRGSGANVLTF
NA TRBJ2-5 TRBV7-9 CASSPVGEYQETQYF
TRBD2 TRBJ2-3 TRBV18 CASSPRGSGVLKDTQYF
NA TRBJ2-3 TRBV10-3 CAISVFPLAQSTDTQYF
NA TRBJ2-1 TRBV7-2 CASSPRGLAAEQFF
TRBD2 TRBJ2-2 TRBV7-3 CASSTTLTGGNTGELFF
NA TRBJ2-4 TRBV15 CATSPWIDKNIQYF
NA TRBJ1-3 TRBV15 CATSRDPDNPGNTIYF
NA TRBJ2-7 TRBV5-1 CASSPSGLSYEQYF
NA TRBJ2-1 TRBV7-2 CASTAPQRGAYNEQFF
TRBD1 TRBJ1-4 TRBV29-1 CSVGGGEKLFF
NA TRBJ2-5 TRBV18 CASSPVQIQETQYF
NA TRBJ1-1 TRBV18 CARPPPNTEAFF
NA TRBJ2-3 TRBV3-1 CASSQSLGRTDTQYF
TRBD1 TRBJ1-2 TRBV20-1 CSARPPGQGNYGYTF
NA TRBJ2-1 TRBV20-1 CSARVGSSSYNEQFF
NA TRBJ2-3 TRBV5-6 CASSLGGQTDTQYF